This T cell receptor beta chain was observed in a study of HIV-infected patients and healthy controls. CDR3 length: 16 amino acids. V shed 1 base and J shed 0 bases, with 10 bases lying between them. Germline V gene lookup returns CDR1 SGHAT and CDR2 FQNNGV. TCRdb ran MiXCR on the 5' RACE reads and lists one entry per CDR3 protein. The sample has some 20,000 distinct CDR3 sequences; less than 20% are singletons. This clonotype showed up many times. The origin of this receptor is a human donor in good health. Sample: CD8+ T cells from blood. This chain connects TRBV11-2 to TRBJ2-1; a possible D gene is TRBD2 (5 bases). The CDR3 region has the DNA TGTGCCAGCAGCTTAGTCGGACTGAGCTCCTACAATGAGCAGTTCTTC. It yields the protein CASSLVGLSSYNEQFF. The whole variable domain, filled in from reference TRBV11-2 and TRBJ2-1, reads EAGVAQSPRYKIIEKRQSVAFWCNPISGHATLYWYQQILGQGPKLLIQFQNNGVVDDSQLPKDRFSAERLKGVDSTLKIQPAKLEDSAVYLCASSLVGLSSYNEQFFGPGTRLTVL.